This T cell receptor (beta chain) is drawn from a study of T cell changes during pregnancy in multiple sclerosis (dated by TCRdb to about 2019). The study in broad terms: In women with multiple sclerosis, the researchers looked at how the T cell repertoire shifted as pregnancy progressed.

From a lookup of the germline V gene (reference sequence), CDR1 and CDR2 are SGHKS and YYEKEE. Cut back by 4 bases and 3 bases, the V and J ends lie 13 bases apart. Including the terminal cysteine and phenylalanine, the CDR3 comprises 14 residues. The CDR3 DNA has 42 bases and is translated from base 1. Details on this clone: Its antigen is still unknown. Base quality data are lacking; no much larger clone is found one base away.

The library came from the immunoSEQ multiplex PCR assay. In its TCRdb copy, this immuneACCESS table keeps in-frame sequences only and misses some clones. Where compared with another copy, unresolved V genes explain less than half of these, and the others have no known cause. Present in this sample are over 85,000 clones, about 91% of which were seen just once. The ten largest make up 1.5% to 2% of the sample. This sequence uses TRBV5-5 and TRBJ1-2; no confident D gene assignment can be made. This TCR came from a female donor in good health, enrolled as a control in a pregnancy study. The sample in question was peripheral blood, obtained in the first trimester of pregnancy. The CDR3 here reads CASSLGWSDYGYTF. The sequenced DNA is TGTGCCAGCAGCCTGGGGTGGTCAGACTATGGCTACACCTTC.